The 23 T cell receptor beta chains presented below share a single source sample, sequenced in a study of shared clonotypes between healthy human individuals. Repertoires were generated with immunoSEQ multiplex PCR, while TCRdb's copy carries only in-frame clones and drops some. The sample has about 2.4 million clones; about 92% are singletons. Sequenced input: naive CD4+ T cells sorted from blood. Subset given: CD45RA+ positively selected. These receptors all come from a man between 18 and 29 years old in good health.

The chain joins TRBV11-3 to TRBJ2-2, with a possible D match to TRBD1 (5 bases). CDR1 and CDR2 from the germline V gene are SGHNT and YENEEA. This CDR3 contains 15 residues. V lost 5 bases and J 4 bases, leaving 14 bases between the germline ends. The CDR3 DNA reads TGTGCCAGCAGCAGGGCAGGGTTAGGCACCGGGGAGCTGTTTTTT. Protein sequence: CASSRAGLGTGELFF.

The chain has TRBV15 and TRBJ2-1; 14 bases fit TRBD2. Losses at the gene ends were 1 base for V and 3 bases for J; bases not matched to a gene: 11. The CDR3 loop spans 20 amino acids. Germline CDR1 reads LNHNV; CDR2 reads YYDKDF (reference sequence). CDR3 region: CATSRGPGLAGVGNYNEQFF. The CDR3 nucleotides read TGTGCCACCAGCAGAGGCCCGGGACTAGCGGGAGTCGGTAACTACAATGAGCAGTTCTTC. The full variable domain, in which reference TRBV15 and TRBJ2-1 provide the parts outside the CDR3, is DAMVIQNPRYQVTQFGKPVTLSCSQTLNHNVMYWYQQKSSQAPKLLFHYYDKDFNNEADTPDNFQSRRPNTSFCFLDIRSPGLGDTAMYLCATSRGPGLAGVGNYNEQFFGPGTRLTVL.

The rearrangement uses TRBV28 and TRBJ1-2; D ambiguous. V was clipped by 6 bases and J by 8 bases, with 10 bases between them. This CDR3 has 11 amino acids. Germline V gives CDR1 MDHEN, CDR2 SYDVKM. CDR3 region: CASRGFRGYTF. The CDR3 bases are TGTGCCAGCAGGGGTTTTCGGGGCTACACCTTC.

The chain is built from TRBV7-8 and TRBJ2-7, with a possible D match to TRBD2 (5 bases). The V end lost 1 base, the J end lost 6 bases, and 19 bases lay between the germline ends. The CDR3 spans 16 residues. Germline CDR1 is SGHVS and CDR2 is FQNEAQ. The CDR3 here is CASSLERVPSKGEQYF. Here the CDR3 DNA reads TGTGCCAGCAGCTTAGAGAGGGTCCCATCCAAGGGCGAGCAGTACTTC.

As to this clone: In the same sample, other DNA sequences code for this CDR3. The rearrangement joins TRBV18 to TRBJ2-2; D possibly matches TRBD1 or TRBD2 (5 bases each). The germline gives CDR1 KGHSH, CDR2 LQKENI. CDR3 length: 16 amino acids. Trimming removed 0 bases at V and 5 bases at J, with 13 bases between. The CDR3 loop reads CASSPPGALGTGELFF. The CDR3 DNA reads as TGTGCCAGCTCACCACCCGGGGCCTTGGGTACCGGGGAGCTGTTTTTT.

In regard to this clone: This sample includes further DNA sequences coding for the same CDR3. The J gene is TRBJ2-1, the V gene TRBV9; D might be TRBD1 or TRBD2, each matching 5 bases. Germline CDR1 reads SGDLS; CDR2 reads YYNGEE. Deletions cut 2 bases from V and 1 base from J, with 10 bases between. The CDR3 runs to 15 residues. This CDR3 is CASSVWGSSYNEQFF. In DNA, the CDR3 is TGTGCCAGCAGCGTTTGGGGGAGTTCCTACAATGAGCAGTTCTTC.

This CDR3 reads CASSLQATDTQYF. The CDR3 region has the DNA TGCGCCAGCAGCTTGCAGGCCACAGATACGCAGTATTTT. This chain links TRBV5-1 with TRBJ2-3; D gene unclear. The CDR3 is 13 amino acids. Trimming left V 1 base short and J 2 bases short, with 5 bases between. Looked up from germline, CDR1 is SGHRS and CDR2 is YFSETQ.

The chain has TRBV5-1 and TRBJ2-2; the D gene could be TRBD1 or TRBD2 (5 bases each). V dropped 0 bases and J dropped 7 bases, with 13 bases sitting between them. This CDR3 region has 15 residues. Germline loops: CDR1 SGHRS, CDR2 YFSETQ. The CDR3 DNA reads as TGCGCCAGCAGCTTGGTAGCGACAGCCGTCGGGGAGCTGTTTTTT. This gives the protein CASSLVATAVGELFF.

The chain recombines TRBV5-1 with TRBJ2-5; D assignment may be TRBD1 or TRBD2 (5 bases each). Germline V gives CDR1 SGHRS, CDR2 YFSETQ. Trimming pared 10 bases from V and 5 bases from J, leaving 18 bases between. There are 13 residues in the CDR3. CDR3 DNA sequence: TGCGCCCCGCCTGGGGCCAGGAGGGAGACCCAGTACTTC. It translates to CAPPGARRETQYF.

This clone was picked up one time. The gene calls are TRBV9 and TRBJ1-4; 7 bases match TRBD1. The germline V gene has CDR1 SGDLS and CDR2 YYNGEE. CDR3 length equals 18 residues. Trimming removed 0 bases from V and 4 bases from J; junction bases left unmatched: 12. The CDR3 DNA reads TGTGCCAGCAGCGTAGGTCCTGCGACAGGGCGAGATAATGAAAAACTGTTTTTT. Protein product: CASSVGPATGRDNEKLFF.

The V call is TRBV7-9, the J call TRBJ2-4; weak D call: TRBD1 (7 bases). The CDR3 length is 18 residues. Germline V lookup: CDR1 SEHNR, CDR2 FQNEAQ (reference sequence). V lost 5 bases and J lost 3, with 23 bases in between. CDR3: CASSPTGWGGLYKNIQYF. For the CDR3, the DNA is TGTGCCAGCAGCCCGACAGGGTGGGGAGGATTATACAAAAACATTCAGTACTTC.

This clone was seen only once. J is TRBJ2-1 and V is TRBV19; 12 positions match TRBD2. This CDR3 spans 18 amino acids. The junction had 8 bases not matched to a gene; V was cut back by 5 bases and J by 0 bases. Germline CDR1 is LNHDA and CDR2 is SQIVND (reference sequence). CDR3 amino acids: CASSPLAGGESSYNEQFF. CDR3 DNA sequence: TGTGCCAGTAGTCCCCTAGCGGGAGGGGAGAGCTCCTACAATGAGCAGTTCTTC.

Only a few counts were recorded for this clone. The gene calls are TRBV5-1 and TRBJ1-1; D uncertain. Trimming shortened V by 4 bases and J by 1 base, and 14 bases separated the two germline ends. The CDR3 has 15 amino acids. Looked up from germline, CDR1 is SGHRS and CDR2 is YFSETQ. CDR3 nucleotide sequence: TGCGCCAGCAGCAAGTCTGGCGTCGGGAACACTGAAGCTTTCTTT. As protein: CASSKSGVGNTEAFF.

This clone has a single count. The chain uses TRBV5-4 and TRBJ1-2; D not certain. The V end was cut by 0 bases, the J end by 0 bases, with 3 bases between. Germline V lookup: CDR1 SGHNT, CDR2 YYREEE (reference sequence). The CDR3 is made up of 13 amino acids. CDR3 coding DNA: TGTGCCAGCAGCTTGGACACTAACTATGGCTACACCTTC. Translation: CASSLDTNYGYTF.

As regards this clone: Other DNA sequences from this sample encode an identical CDR3 as well. The V gene is TRBV5-1, the J gene TRBJ1-3; the D is unclear. The V end lost 0 bases, the J end lost 2 bases, and 9 bases lay between the germline ends. The germline CDR1 and CDR2 sequences are SGHRS and YFSETQ. The CDR3 is 15 amino acids. This CDR3 reads CASSLEAAAGNTIYF. The DNA of the CDR3 is TGCGCCAGCAGCTTGGAGGCTGCCGCTGGAAACACCATATATTTT.

The chain joins TRBV21-1 to TRBJ2-1. TRBV21-1 is classified as a pseudogene. The CDR3 is 16 amino acids. The CDR3 spells CASSSRASALYNEQFF. In nucleotides, the CDR3 is TGTGCCAGCAGCAGCCGGGCCAGTGCACTTTACAATGAGCAGTTCTTC.

V usage is TRBV11-3 and J usage is TRBJ2-5; 8 bases are a match to TRBD2. The CDR3 is 15 amino acids. V shed 4 bases, J shed 7 bases, and the junction held 11 bases outside the gene matches. CDR1 is SGHNT, CDR2 YENEEA, per germline. CDR3 in amino acids: CASSSWLAGSGTQYF. Here the CDR3 DNA reads TGTGCCAGCAGCTCTTGGCTAGCGGGTTCGGGGACCCAGTACTTC.

The V call is TRBV7-2, the J call TRBJ1-2, with D perhaps matching TRBD1 (5 bases). V was shortened by 5 bases and J by 2 bases, with 21 bases between the two germline ends. Germline V CDR1 and CDR2: SGHTA, FQGNSA. CDR3 length: 17 residues. The CDR3 loop reads CASSSSRGGRGNYGYTF. Here the CDR3 DNA reads TGTGCCAGCAGCAGCTCCCGAGGCGGGAGGGGCAACTATGGCTACACCTTC.

The V and J genes are TRBV6-6 and TRBJ2-2; no clear D gene. V was cut by 7 bases and J by 3 bases, with 15 bases left in between. Germline CDR1 MNHNY, CDR2 SVGAGI (reference sequence). The CDR3 is 15 residues long. The CDR3 loop is CASKVLAPDTGELFF. CDR3 DNA: TGTGCCAGCAAAGTCTTAGCTCCCGACACCGGGGAGCTGTTTTTT.

The chain has TRBV7-9 and TRBJ1-5, with TRBD1 as a possible D gene (5 bases). The germline gives CDR1 SEHNR, CDR2 FQNEAQ (reference sequence). CDR3 size: 17 residues. V lost 2 bases to trimming and J lost 0 bases, with 14 bases between them. CDR3 nucleotide sequence: TGTGCCAGCAGCTTAAATTTTCAGGGAAGTAGCAATCAGCCCCAGCATTTT. Translating it yields CASSLNFQGSSNQPQHF.

The gene calls are TRBV7-3 and TRBJ2-5; a possible D gene is TRBD1 (5 bases). Trimming cost V 10 bases and J 5 bases, with 23 bases left between them. CDR3 length: 15 amino acids. Germline V lookup: CDR1 SGHTA, CDR2 FQGTGA. The CDR3 here is CANNRSGKLCETQYF. The CDR3 DNA reads TGTGCCAACAACCGATCAGGGAAGTTGTGTGAGACCCAGTACTTC.

This clone was observed once. This CDR3 is CASSVSETQYF. The CDR3 nucleotides read TGCGCCAGCAGTGTCTCAGAGACCCAGTACTTC. J is TRBJ2-5 and V is TRBV10-2, with D uncertain. The length of the CDR3 is 11 residues. V dropped 4 bases and J dropped 4 bases, with 4 bases sitting between them. Germline V gives CDR1 WSHSY, CDR2 SAAADI.

The rearrangement uses TRBV30 and TRBJ2-5; 9 bases line up with TRBD2. From germline, CDR1 is GTSNPN and CDR2 SVGIG (reference sequence). This CDR3 has 14 amino acids. With V trimmed by 0 bases and J by 6 bases, 5 bases remained unmatched. The CDR3 DNA sequence: TGTGCCTGGAGTGTAGGCGGGGGGGCTCAGACCCAGTACTTC. Its translation is CAWSVGGGAQTQYF.